This T cell receptor beta chain was captured by sequencing in a study of response to subunit inactivated influenza vaccine. V lost 2 bases and J lost 5, with 27 bases in between. From germline, CDR1 is MNHEY and CDR2 SVGAGI. This CDR3 contains 19 residues. TCRdb reanalysed the RT-PCR reads using MiXCR and keeps one entry per CDR3 protein. The repertoire holds approximately 730,000 distinct CDR3 sequences, about 14% seen once, with around 6.5% in the top ten. Sequenced here: PBMCs from blood, sampled roughly 15 days before vaccination. This clonotype originated in a man in his forties or fifties who received an inactivated influenza vaccine. The chain recombines TRBV6-5 with TRBJ2-5; perhaps TRBD2 as D (7 bases). The CDR3 reads CASSYAPPRLRGGAETQYF. CDR3 in DNA: TGTGCCAGCAGTTACGCTCCACCCCGATTACGCGGGGGCGCGGAGACCCAGTACTTC.